Below are 21 T cell receptor beta chains sequenced from a single sample in a study of human T cells and chemical hapten exposure. The time point is: patch test 1, 2 weeks after DPC sensitization. The treatment here: therapeutic diphenylcyclopropenone sensitization with weekly scalp DPC. TCRdb reprocessed the RACE reads with MiXCR, giving one entry per CDR3 protein. The sample carries tens of thousands of distinct CDR3 sequences, 12% recorded once. The sequencing here drew on whole blood, taken in connection with sensitization to the hapten diphenylcyclopropenone (DPC). These receptors were collected from a woman aged 60-70 years with alopecia areata. Some clones in this sample may be carry-over from other donors' samples.

CDR3 DNA sequence: TGTGCCGCGGGGGCTGGTAATCAGCCCCAGCATTTT. Residues: CAAGAGNQPQHF. V usage is TRBV30 and J usage is TRBJ1-5; D possibly corresponds to TRBD1 (6 bases). V shed 8 bases and J shed 4 bases, with 12 bases lying between them. This CDR3 comprises 12 residues. In germline, CDR1 is GTSNPN, CDR2 SVGIG (reference sequence).

This clonotype showed up just a few times. The V gene is TRBV10-2, the J gene TRBJ1-2, with D possibly matching TRBD1 (5 bases). This CDR3 has 14 residues. Germline CDR1 WSHSY, CDR2 SAAADI. Between the trimmed V and J ends, which lost 0 bases and 2 bases, there was a span of 7 bases. This chain's CDR3 is CASSESGENYGYTF. The CDR3 DNA follows: TGCGCCAGCAGTGAGTCGGGGGAAAACTATGGCTACACCTTC.

This clonotype came up many times. The chain couples TRBV5-1 to TRBJ1-1; D uncertain. Germline-derived CDR1 and CDR2 are SGHRS and YFSETQ. The CDR3 totals 13 residues. The V gene lost 4 bases and the J gene lost 1 base, with 8 bases spanning the gap. In DNA form, the CDR3 reads TGCGCCAGCAGCCAAGGTACGAACACTGAAGCTTTCTTT. As protein: CASSQGTNTEAFF.

The chain carries TRBV7-2 and TRBJ2-5, with a weak D call TRBD1 (6 bases). Germline CDR1 SGHTA, CDR2 FQGNSA. V was clipped by 4 bases and J by 7 bases, with 16 bases between them. The CDR3 extends over 14 amino acids. CDR3: CASSSVLLGGTQYF. CDR3 nucleotides: TGTGCCAGCAGCTCCGTCTTACTAGGGGGGACCCAGTACTTC.

This clonotype was counted at least ten times. The V call is TRBV28, the J call TRBJ2-3, with a weak D call TRBD2 (5 bases). This CDR3 contains 14 residues. Germline CDR1 is MDHEN and CDR2 is SYDVKM. With 6 bases removed from V and 5 bases from J, the gap between germline ends came to 15 bases. The CDR3 is CASRSSGLKDTQYF. The CDR3 DNA sequence: TGTGCCAGCAGATCTTCAGGACTGAAAGATACGCAGTATTTT.

This chain uses TRBV28 with TRBJ1-1, with TRBD1 matching over 9 bases. There are 15 residues in the CDR3. The J segment lost 4 bases and the V segment lost 6 bases, leaving 9 bases of the junction unmatched. From germline, CDR1 is MDHEN and CDR2 SYDVKM. The CDR3 protein is CASSTTGQGGTEAFF. The CDR3 coding sequence is TGTGCCAGCAGCACCACGGGACAGGGAGGCACTGAAGCTTTCTTT.

Details on this clonotype: A junction end diverges from the germline sequence, so it may reflect a read error. The chain links TRBV10-1 to TRBJ2-2, with a possible D match to TRBD2 (6 bases). The CDR3 sequence is 15 residues long. Per germline, CDR1 WNHNN and CDR2 SYGVQD (reference sequence). The chain's CDR3 is CASSEFIWGAGELFF. CDR3 in DNA: TGCGCCAGTAGTGAATTTATCTGGGGGGCCGGGGAGCTGTTTTTT.

This clonotype was seen only a few times. This chain links TRBV19 with TRBJ2-1; the match to TRBD1 covers 7 bases. Germline-derived CDR1 and CDR2 are LNHDA and SQIVND (reference sequence). There are 15 residues in the CDR3. Unmatched junction bases numbered 8, after V lost 3 bases and J lost 6 bases. CDR3 DNA: TGTGCCAGTAGTATCAAGGGACAGATGGGCAATGAGCAGTTCTTC. It is translated as CASSIKGQMGNEQFF. The full variable domain, its missing parts supplied by reference TRBV19 and TRBJ2-1, is DGGITQSPKYLFRKEGQNVTLSCEQNLNHDAMYWYRQDPGQGLRLIYYSQIVNDFQKGDIAEGYSVSREKKESFPLTVTSAQKNPTAFYLCASSIKGQMGNEQFFGPGTRLTVL.

The sample holds a few counts of this clonotype. This sequence joins TRBV19 and TRBJ2-3; D may be TRBD2 (5 bases). The CDR3 extends over 14 amino acids. Trimming cost V 2 bases and J 8 bases, with 14 bases left between them. Germline V CDR1 and CDR2: LNHDA, SQIVND (reference sequence). The CDR3 sequence: CASSIRLASGTQYF. The CDR3 DNA is TGTGCCAGTAGTATACGACTGGCAAGCGGTACGCAGTATTTT.

This clonotype was seen a single time. One end of the junction is discordant with germline, which a read error may explain. Written as DNA, the CDR3 is TGTGCCTGGAGTGTATCGGGGGCACCACTCATGACAGATACGCAGAATTTT. As protein: CAWSVSGAPLMTDTQNF. The gene calls are TRBV30 and TRBJ2-3, with D perhaps assigned TRBD1 or TRBD2 (6 bases each). Per the germline V gene, CDR1 is GTSNPN and CDR2 is SVGIG (reference sequence). The CDR3 contains 17 residues.

The chain joins TRBV10-3 to TRBJ2-3, with TRBD2 matching 11 bases. Looked up from germline, CDR1 is ENHRY and CDR2 is SYGVKD. V lost 2 bases to trimming and J lost 0 bases; unmatched junction nucleotides: 4. The CDR3 has 17 residues. The CDR3: CAISETSGGPSTDTQYF. The CDR3 DNA reads as TGTGCCATCAGTGAGACTAGCGGGGGCCCTAGCACAGATACGCAGTATTTT.

V is TRBV29-1 and J is TRBJ1-1, with D possibly matching TRBD1 (6 bases). V gave up 7 bases and J gave up 4 bases, with 13 bases separating them. The CDR3 is made up of 12 amino acids. Germline V gene sequence: CDR1 SQVTM, CDR2 ANQGSEA. As DNA, the CDR3 is TGCAGCGCCCTTGCGGACAGCACTGAAGCTTTCTTT. It is translated as CSALADSTEAFF. Full variable domain (rest looked up from reference TRBV29-1 and TRBJ1-1): SAVISQKPSRDICQRGTSLTIQCQVDSQVTMMFWYRQQPGQSLTLIATANQGSEATYESGFVIDKFPISRPNLTFSTLTVSNMSPEDSSIYLCSALADSTEAFFGQGTRLTVV.

The chain employs TRBV30 and TRBJ2-2, with TRBD1 identical over 8 bases. CDR1 and CDR2 (germline): GTSNPN, SVGIG (reference sequence). V trimming: 2 bases; J trimming: 5 bases; junction bases outside the gene matches: 4. The CDR3 consists of 14 residues. As DNA, the CDR3 is TGTGCCTGGAGTCAGGGGGCTTGGACCGGGGAGCTGTTTTTT. Its translation is CAWSQGAWTGELFF.

This clonotype showed up just a few times. The V call is TRBV5-4, the J call TRBJ2-2, with 11 bases that match TRBD1. Germline CDR1 SGHNT, CDR2 YYREEE (reference sequence). The CDR3 runs 16 residues. The J segment lost 4 bases and the V segment lost 4 bases, leaving 6 bases of the junction unmatched. CDR3 loop: CASSPGQGATTGELFF. The CDR3 region has the DNA TGTGCCAGCAGCCCTGGACAGGGGGCCACCACCGGGGAGCTGTTTTTT.

This clonotype appeared many times. The chain recombines TRBV5-4 with TRBJ2-5; possibly TRBD2 for D (5 bases). This CDR3 comprises 15 residues. V lost 4 bases and J 4 bases, leaving 17 bases between the germline ends. Germline V gene data show CDR1 as SGHNT and CDR2 as YYREEE (reference sequence). CDR3 sequence reads: CASSPAQTGGETQYF. DNA for the CDR3: TGTGCCAGCAGCCCCGCTCAGACTGGAGGAGAGACCCAGTACTTC.

This clonotype was detected only a few times. J is TRBJ1-6 and V is TRBV29-1, with 8 bases aligning to TRBD1. Germline CDR1 SQVTM, CDR2 ANQGSEA. V shed 7 bases, J shed 10 bases, and the junction held 9 bases outside the gene matches. This CDR3 region has 13 residues. The chain's CDR3 is CSARTGSGSPLHF. For the CDR3, the DNA is TGCAGCGCGCGGACAGGGTCCGGATCACCCCTCCACTTT.

V gene TRBV5-1 combines with J gene TRBJ2-3; 8 bases agree with TRBD2. The CDR3 is 16 amino acids. The trim removed 0 bases at V and 1 base at J, leaving 4 bases unmatched. The germline V gene encodes CDR1 SGHRS and CDR2 YFSETQ. The CDR3 DNA sequence: TGCGCCAGCAGCTTGGTTAGCGGGGCCCGCACAGATACGCAGTATTTT. Its protein is CASSLVSGARTDTQYF.

This clonotype showed up just once. The genes are TRBV12-5 and TRBJ1-5; TRBD1 matches 10 bases. The CDR3 runs to 17 residues. Losses at the gene ends were 2 bases for V and 6 bases for J; bases not matched to a gene: 10. Germline V lookup: CDR1 LGHNT, CDR2 FRNRAP. The CDR3 loop reads CASGLPRQGAFGQPQHF. CDR3 nucleotide sequence: TGTGCTAGTGGTTTGCCACGACAGGGGGCTTTTGGTCAGCCCCAGCATTTT.

This clonotype was seen a handful of times. The chain has TRBV7-6 and TRBJ1-1; D uncertain. CDR1 and CDR2 from the germline V gene are SGHVS and FNYEAQ. This CDR3 has 12 amino acids. Trimming left V 7 bases short and J 5 bases short, with 11 bases between. The CDR3 sequence: CASTFGGTEAFF. CDR3 DNA sequence: TGTGCCAGCACGTTTGGTGGGACTGAAGCTTTCTTT.

This clonotype has a handful of counts. The V gene is TRBV5-1, the J gene TRBJ2-7, with D maybe TRBD1 (5 bases). This CDR3 contains 14 residues. The germline V gene has CDR1 SGHRS and CDR2 YFSETQ. Deletions cut 1 base from V and 0 bases from J, with 8 bases between. The CDR3 region has the DNA TGCGCCAGCAGCTTGCAGGGATACTCCTACGAGCAGTACTTC. Protein sequence: CASSLQGYSYEQYF.

There are many counts of this clonotype. The chain has TRBV11-2 and TRBJ2-1; 11 nucleotides agree with TRBD2. The germline V gene has CDR1 SGHAT and CDR2 FQNNGV. V dropped 5 bases and J dropped 2; count of bases not matched to a gene: 2. The CDR3 is made up of 15 amino acids. Here the CDR3 reads CASSATSGAYNEQFF. The CDR3 bases are TGTGCCAGCAGCGCGACTAGCGGGGCCTACAATGAGCAGTTCTTC.